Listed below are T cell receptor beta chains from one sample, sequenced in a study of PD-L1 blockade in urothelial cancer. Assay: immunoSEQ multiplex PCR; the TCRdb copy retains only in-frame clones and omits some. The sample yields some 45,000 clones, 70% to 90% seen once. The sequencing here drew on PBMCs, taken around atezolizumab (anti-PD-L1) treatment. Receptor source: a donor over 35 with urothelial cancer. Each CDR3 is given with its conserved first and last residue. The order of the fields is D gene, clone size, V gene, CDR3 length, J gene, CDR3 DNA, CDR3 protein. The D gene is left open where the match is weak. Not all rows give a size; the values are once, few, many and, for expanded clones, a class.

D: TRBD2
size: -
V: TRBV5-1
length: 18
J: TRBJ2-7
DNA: TGCGCCAGCAGTAAGGGGACTAGCGGGACCCAGAGCTCCTACGAGCAGTACTTC
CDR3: CASSKGTSGTQSSYEQYF

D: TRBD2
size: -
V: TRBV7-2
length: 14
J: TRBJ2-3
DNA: TGTGCCAGCAGCTTTCGGCGGGAGTCGCATACGCAGTATTTT
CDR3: CASSFRRESHTQYF

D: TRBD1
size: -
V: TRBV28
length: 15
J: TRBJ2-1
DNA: TGTGCCAGCAGTTTGGAGACAGGGGGTGTCAATGAGCAGTTCTTC
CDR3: CASSLETGGVNEQFF

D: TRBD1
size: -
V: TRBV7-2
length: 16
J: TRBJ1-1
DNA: TGTGCCAGCAGCTTAGTCTGGGGGACAGGGGGCGCAGGGGCTTTCTTT
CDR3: CASSLVWGTGGAGAFF

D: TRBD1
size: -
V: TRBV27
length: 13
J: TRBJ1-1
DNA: TGTGCCAGCAGCTCCGGACAGGCCACTGAAGCTTTCTTT
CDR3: CASSSGQATEAFF

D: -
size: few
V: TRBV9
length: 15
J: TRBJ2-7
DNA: TGTGCCAGCAGCGTAGGCAGGGGAGAATGGGACGAGCAGTACTTC
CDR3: CASSVGRGEWDEQYF

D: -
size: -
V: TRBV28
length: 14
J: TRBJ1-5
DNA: TGTGCCAGCAGCCGGGGGGGCAGCAATCAGCCCCAGCATTTT
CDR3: CASSRGGSNQPQHF

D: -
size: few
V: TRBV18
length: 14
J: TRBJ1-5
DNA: TGTGCCAGCTCGTCCGGGGGGCTCGAGTCGGCCCAGCATTTT
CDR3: CASSSGGLESAQHF

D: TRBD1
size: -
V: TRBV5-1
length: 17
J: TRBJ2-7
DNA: TGCGCCAGCAGCAGACCAAGTTCAGGGACAGGGGCCTACGAGCAGTACTTC
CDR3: CASSRPSSGTGAYEQYF

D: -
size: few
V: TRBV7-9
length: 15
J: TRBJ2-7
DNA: TGTGCCAGCAGCTTAGCCGGCGGGCGCACCTACGAGCAGTACTTC
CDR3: CASSLAGGRTYEQYF

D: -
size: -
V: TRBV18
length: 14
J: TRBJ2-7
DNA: TGTGCCAGCTCACCACTGGCGGACTCCTACGAGCAGTACTTC
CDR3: CASSPLADSYEQYF

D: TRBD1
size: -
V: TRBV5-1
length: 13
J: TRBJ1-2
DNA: TGCGCCAGCAGCTTCGAGGGGGCGGATGGCTACACCTTC
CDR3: CASSFEGADGYTF

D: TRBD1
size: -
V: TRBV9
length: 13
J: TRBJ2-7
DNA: TGTGCCAGCGGGGGACAGGGGGCGCAAGAGCAGTACTTC
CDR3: CASGGQGAQEQYF

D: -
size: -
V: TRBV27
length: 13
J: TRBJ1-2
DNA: TGTGCCAGCAGTTTATCGGGCTCTGATGGCTACACCTTC
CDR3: CASSLSGSDGYTF

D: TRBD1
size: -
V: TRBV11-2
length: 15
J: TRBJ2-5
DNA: TGTGCCAGCAGCTTCCGGACAGGCTCCCAAGAGACCCAGTACTTC
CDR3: CASSFRTGSQETQYF

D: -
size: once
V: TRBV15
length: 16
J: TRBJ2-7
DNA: TGTGCCACCAGCAGAGGCCGGGACTCCGGGGCCTACGAGCAGTACTTC
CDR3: CATSRGRDSGAYEQYF

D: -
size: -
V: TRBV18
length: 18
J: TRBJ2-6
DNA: TGTGCCAGCTCACCAGGCGGAGCGGCAAGCTCTGGGGCCAACGTCCTGACTTTC
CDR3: CASSPGGAASSGANVLTF

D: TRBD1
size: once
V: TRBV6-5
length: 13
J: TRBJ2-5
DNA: TGTGCCAGCAGTTACGACAGGGTTGAGACCCAGTACTTC
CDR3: CASSYDRVETQYF

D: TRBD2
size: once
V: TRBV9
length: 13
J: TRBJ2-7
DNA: TGTGCCAGCAGCCCCCTAGCGGAGGGGAAGCAGTACTTC
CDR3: CASSPLAEGKQYF

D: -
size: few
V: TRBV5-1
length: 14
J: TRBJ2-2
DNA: TGCGCCAGCAGCCCCGACACGAACACCGGGGAGCTGTTTTTT
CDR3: CASSPDTNTGELFF

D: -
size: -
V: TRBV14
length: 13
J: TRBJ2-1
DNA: TGTGCCAGCAGCCAAGAGTGGGCACATGAGCAGTTCTTC
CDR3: CASSQEWAHEQFF

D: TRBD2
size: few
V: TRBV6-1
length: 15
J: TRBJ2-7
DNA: TGTGCCAGCCTCGGGACTAGCGGGCGCCTCTTCGAGCAGTACTTC
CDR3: CASLGTSGRLFEQYF